A single sample gave rise to the 25 T cell receptor beta chains below, sequenced in a study of regulatory T cells in long-lasting Graves disease. Through Arm-PCR of CDR3 regions and iRepertoire HTBI primers, TCR beta libraries were built. TCRdb ran MiXCR on the multiplex PCR reads and lists one entry per CDR3 protein. In the table there are a few hundred thousand distinct CDR3 sequences, just over 20% of which are singletons. The sample's time point: newly diagnosed GD, antithyroid drugs for less than 3 months. The TCR library was made from RNA that had been extracted from PBMCs in TRIzol. The sequencing here drew on peripheral blood mononuclear cells (PBMCs), taken at new diagnosis, from a patient treated with antithyroid drugs. These receptors all stem from a female donor with Graves disease.

A word on this clonotype: A single base separates this from a much larger clone, so it may be a read error. The chain combines TRBV20-1 with TRBJ1-3; 7 positions match TRBD1. The CDR3 spans 14 residues. V shed 1 base, J shed 4 bases, and the junction held 4 bases outside the gene matches. The germline V gene has CDR1 DFQATT and CDR2 SNEGSKA (reference sequence). The CDR3 sequence is CSARGRDRGNTIYF. The CDR3 DNA reads as TGCAGTGCTAGAGGTCGGGACAGAGGAAACACCATATATTTT.

This clonotype was counted ten times or more. V and J are TRBV3-1 and TRBJ2-3; no clear D. The CDR3 has 13 residues. CDR1 and CDR2 (germline): LGHDT, YNNKEL (reference sequence). V lost 6 bases to trimming and J lost 6 bases, with 13 bases between them. CDR3 in DNA: TGTGCCAGCAGACAAAAGACGGAGGATACGCAGTATTTT. It encodes CASRQKTEDTQYF.

The V gene is TRBV6-1, the J gene TRBJ1-5; unclear D gene. The germline gives CDR1 MNHNS, CDR2 SASEGT. The CDR3 is 13 amino acids. V gave up 6 bases and J gave up 1 base, with 7 bases separating them. The CDR3 region has the DNA TGTGCCAGCAGGGGGTTCAGCAATCAGCCCCAGCATTTT. It translates to CASRGFSNQPQHF.

In the case of this clonotype: This may come from a read error, since a much larger clone is one base off. This chain uses TRBV25-1 with TRBJ2-1; D is perhaps TRBD1 (5 bases). The ends were cut back, 2 bases at V and 4 bases at J, with 12 bases in the middle. CDR1 is MGHDK and CDR2 is SYGVNS in the germline V gene. The CDR3 contains 15 residues. The CDR3 coding sequence is TGTGCCAGCAGTGAACCGGAACAGGTGTACAATGAGCAGTTCTTC. Its protein product is CASSEPEQVYNEQFF. The whole variable domain, filled in from reference TRBV25-1 and TRBJ2-1, reads EADIYQTPRYLVIGTGKKITLECSQTMGHDKMYWYQQDPGMELHLIHYSYGVNSTEKGDLSSESTVSRIRTEHFPLTLESARPSHTSQYLCASSEPEQVYNEQFFGPGTRLTVL.

This clonotype was recorded a few times. The CDR3 sequence is CASSLGTSGIREQFF. The DNA for the CDR3 is TGTGCCAGCAGCTTAGGGACTAGCGGGATCAGGGAGCAGTTCTTC. The gene calls are TRBV11-2 and TRBJ2-1; TRBD2 matches at 12 bases. Germline V CDR1 and CDR2: SGHAT, FQNNGV. Losses at the gene ends were 1 base for V and 10 bases for J; bases not matched to a gene: 5. CDR3 size: 15 residues.

CDR3 nucleotides: TGTGCCAGCAGCCCCCTCCTAGCGGGAGGTAATGAGCAGTTCTTC. It encodes CASSPLLAGGNEQFF. This chain connects TRBV7-9 to TRBJ2-1, with TRBD2 matching over 11 bases. Germline V gene lookup returns CDR1 SEHNR and CDR2 FQNEAQ (reference sequence). Trimming removed 5 bases from V and 7 bases from J; junction bases left unmatched: 7. This CDR3 has 15 residues. The full variable domain, in which reference TRBV7-9 and TRBJ2-1 provide the parts outside the CDR3, is DTGVSQNPRHKITKRGQNVTFRCDPISEHNRLYWYRQTLGQGPEFLTYFQNEAQLEKSRLLSDRFSAERPKGSFSTLEIQRTEQGDSAMYLCASSPLLAGGNEQFFGPGTRLTVL.

The rearrangement joins TRBV5-1 to TRBJ2-1; D unresolved. Germline V gene sequence: CDR1 SGHRS, CDR2 YFSETQ. The CDR3 spans 13 residues. Trimming removed 4 bases from V and 5 bases from J, with 10 bases in between. This CDR3 reads CASSEVVDNEQFF. For the CDR3, the DNA is TGCGCCAGCAGCGAGGTAGTCGACAATGAGCAGTTCTTC.

J is TRBJ2-2 and V is TRBV2; D may be TRBD1 (5 bases). Germline CDR1 SNHLY, CDR2 FYNNEI. This CDR3 region has 13 residues. Trimming removed 10 bases at V and 5 bases at J, with 14 bases between. The CDR3 coding sequence is TGTGCCAACCGACAGACGGGTACCGGGGAGCTGTTTTTT. Protein: CANRQTGTGELFF.

This clonotype showed up many times. The chain is built from TRBV9 and TRBJ2-5; D is perhaps TRBD1 (5 bases). CDR1 and CDR2 from the germline V gene are SGDLS and YYNGEE. The CDR3 loop spans 14 amino acids. Trimming removed 0 bases from V and 3 bases from J, with 9 bases in between. The CDR3 reads CASSVGQGKETQYF. CDR3 DNA sequence: TGTGCCAGCAGCGTAGGGCAGGGAAAAGAGACCCAGTACTTC.

This clonotype appeared many times. The CDR3 nucleotides read TGTGCCAGCGAACAGGGGAGGTCACCCCTCCACTTT. Translating gives CASEQGRSPLHF. The rearrangement joins TRBV3-1 to TRBJ1-6; 7 positions agree with TRBD1. V was pared by 8 bases and J by 10 bases, with 5 bases of the junction left unmatched. The CDR3 totals 12 residues. In germline, CDR1 is LGHDT, CDR2 YNNKEL (reference sequence).

This clonotype was recorded a few times. The V and J genes are TRBV18 and TRBJ1-2; 8 positions agree with TRBD1. The CDR3 runs 16 residues. V trimming: 3 bases; J trimming: 8 bases; junction bases outside the gene matches: 14. The V gene's germline CDR1 is KGHSH and CDR2 LQKENI. Here the CDR3 reads CASSPQGRGRYFGYTF. The DNA for the CDR3 is TGTGCCAGCTCACCGCAGGGCAGGGGGCGATACTTCGGCTACACCTTC.

This clonotype was detected ten times or more. This rearrangement joins TRBV6-1 to TRBJ2-7; 10 bases match TRBD1. The V and J ends lost 6 bases and 3 bases, in that order; junction bases with no gene match: 5. The length of the CDR3 is 14 residues. CDR1 and CDR2 (germline): MNHNS, SASEGT. CDR3 sequence reads: CASSKTGGLYEQYF. In DNA, the CDR3 is TGTGCCAGCAGCAAGACAGGGGGCCTCTACGAGCAGTACTTC.

In regard to this clonotype: A much larger clonotype is one base distant, so this may be a read error. The chain employs TRBV27 and TRBJ2-3; 7 bases align to TRBD1. Germline V gene sequence: CDR1 MNHEY, CDR2 SMNVEV (reference sequence). The V and J ends lost 7 bases and 4 bases, in that order; junction bases with no gene match: 8. This CDR3 has 14 amino acids. The CDR3 region is CASNPGTEPDTQYF. The CDR3, as DNA: TGTGCCAGCAATCCAGGGACAGAGCCAGATACGCAGTATTTT.

This rearrangement joins TRBV5-1 to TRBJ2-2; 8 bases agree with TRBD1. V was clipped by 0 bases and J by 7 bases; unmatched bases: 5. CDR1 is SGHRS, CDR2 YFSETQ, per germline. The CDR3 is made up of 15 amino acids. CDR3 residues: CASSLVQGASGELFF. In nucleotides, the CDR3 is TGCGCCAGCAGCTTGGTGCAGGGGGCGAGCGGGGAGCTGTTTTTT.

This clonotype has more than one count but fewer than ten. This sequence joins TRBV4-2 and TRBJ2-2; 7 nucleotides align to TRBD2. CDR1 is LGHNA, CDR2 YNFKEQ, per germline. The CDR3 has 16 residues. V lost 1 base to trimming and J lost 4 bases; unmatched junction nucleotides: 6. The CDR3 protein is CASSQGPGGSTGELFF. The CDR3 DNA sequence: TGTGCCAGCAGCCAAGGTCCGGGGGGTTCCACCGGGGAGCTGTTTTTT.

The rearrangement uses TRBV28 and TRBJ2-5; 9 nucleotides line up with TRBD1. The CDR3 covers 17 residues. Germline V CDR1 and CDR2: MDHEN, SYDVKM. The V segment lost 5 bases and the J segment 1 base; nucleotides outside the gene matches: 11. CDR3 protein: CASSRTRDREIQETQYF. The CDR3 DNA reads TGTGCCAGCAGTAGAACCCGGGACAGGGAGATCCAAGAGACCCAGTACTTC.

This clonotype was counted ten times or more. The CDR3 loop is CATSRTGEGYNEQFF. Here the CDR3 DNA reads TGTGCCACCAGCAGGACAGGGGAAGGGTACAATGAGCAGTTCTTC. The chain couples TRBV15 to TRBJ2-1, with 8 bases identical to TRBD1. The CDR3 runs to 15 residues. Germline V CDR1 and CDR2: LNHNV, YYDKDF (reference sequence). V shed 3 bases and J 4 bases; nucleotides not matched to a gene: 5.

This clonotype has a count of ten or more. The chain uses TRBV5-4 and TRBJ2-7, with TRBD1 identical over 9 bases. This CDR3 comprises 13 residues. Germline CDR1 and CDR2: SGHNT and YYREEE (reference sequence). With V trimmed by 3 bases and J by 3 bases, 1 base remained unmatched. The CDR3 sequence: CASSSDRGYEQYF. CDR3 bases: TGTGCCAGCAGCTCGGACAGGGGCTACGAGCAGTACTTC.

The chain carries TRBV7-2 and TRBJ1-2; D unresolved. Germline V CDR1 and CDR2: SGHTA, FQGNSA. Trimming took off 5 bases at V and 1 base at J, with 11 bases between the two ends. The CDR3 loop spans 14 amino acids. The CDR3 DNA sequence: TGTGCCAGCAGCCAGCTCGGGATTAACTATGGCTACACCTTC. Its protein is CASSQLGINYGYTF. Full variable domain (missing parts from reference TRBV7-2 and TRBJ1-2): GAGVSQSPSNKVTEKGKDVELRCDPISGHTALYWYRQSLGQGLEFLIYFQGNSAPDKSGLPSDRFSAERTGGSVSTLTIQRTQQEDSAVYLCASSQLGINYGYTFGSGTRLTVV.

This clonotype was detected many times. The J gene is TRBJ2-1, the V gene TRBV3-1, with D perhaps TRBD1 (6 bases). Germline values: CDR1 LGHDT, CDR2 YNNKEL (reference sequence). This CDR3 comprises 17 residues. Between the trimmed V and J ends, which lost 4 bases and 1 base, there was a span of 17 bases. Here the CDR3 DNA reads TGTGCCAGCAGCCGAGATTCCGGGACACTTTCCTACAATGAGCAGTTCTTC. It codes for CASSRDSGTLSYNEQFF.

The V gene is TRBV11-2, the J gene TRBJ2-5; 7 positions agree with TRBD2. The V and J ends lost 3 bases and 9 bases, in that order; junction bases with no gene match: 4. This CDR3 spans 12 amino acids. From germline, CDR1 is SGHAT and CDR2 FQNNGV. The DNA for the CDR3 is TGTGCCAGCAGCTTCCCTCGGGGGGCCCAGTACTTC. It is translated as CASSFPRGAQYF.

This clonotype was recorded a few times. A read error is likely here: a far larger clone is one base away. The gene calls are TRBV7-7 and TRBJ2-4; 9 bases agree with TRBD2. Germline-derived CDR1 and CDR2 are SSHAT and FNYEAQ (reference sequence). V dropped 3 bases and J dropped 13; count of bases not matched to a gene: 7. This CDR3 contains 13 residues. The CDR3 sequence: CASSFQRGDEQYF. The CDR3 nucleotides read TGTGCCAGCAGCTTTCAGCGGGGGGATGAGCAGTACTTC.

This clonotype appeared many times. The CDR3 spells CASGAGERSYNEQFF. The CDR3 nucleotides are TGTGCCAGTGGGGCGGGGGAGCGTTCCTACAATGAGCAGTTCTTC. V is TRBV2 and J is TRBJ2-1; 7 bases align to TRBD2. The CDR3 spans 15 residues. CDR1 and CDR2 from the germline V gene are SNHLY and FYNNEI. The junction had 9 bases not matched to a gene; V was cut back by 9 bases and J by 1 base.

This clonotype was counted at least ten times. The chain joins TRBV28 to TRBJ2-2, with D tentatively TRBD1 (5 bases). The germline V gene encodes CDR1 MDHEN and CDR2 SYDVKM. V was cut by 7 bases and J by 6 bases, with 9 bases left in between. This CDR3 has 12 residues. The CDR3 nucleotides are TGTGCCAGCAATAGACAGTCCGGGGAGCTGTTTTTT. Its protein product is CASNRQSGELFF.

This clonotype was found many times. The chain combines TRBV20-1 with TRBJ2-7, with 8 bases matching TRBD2. The germline CDR1 and CDR2 sequences are DFQATT and SNEGSKA (reference sequence). CDR3 length: 14 residues. Trimming removed 6 bases from V and 4 bases from J; junction bases left unmatched: 11. In nucleotides, the CDR3 is TGCAGTGCACCTGTGACTAGCGTAGGGTACGAGCAGTACTTC. Translating it yields CSAPVTSVGYEQYF.